These T cell receptor beta chains were read from a single sample in a study of post-analysis software for immune sequencing data. TCRdb reprocessed the PCR reads with MiXCR, giving one entry per CDR3 protein. The sample has 820,000 or so distinct CDR3 sequences; roughly half are singletons. Sequenced sample: blood. The receptors stem from a girl aged 10-17 years with multiple sclerosis. Each CDR3 is given with its conserved first and last residue. The D gene is left open where the match is weak. Clone size is not always given. Where it is, it says once, few, many or a class for expanded clones.

v_gene: TRBV25-1
d_gene: .
j_gene: TRBJ2-7
abundance: .
len: 15
CDR3aa: CASSELGQGTYEQYF
CDR3nt: TGTGCCAGCAGTGAATTGGGTCAGGGCACCTACGAGCAGTACTTC

v_gene: TRBV7-2
d_gene: .
j_gene: TRBJ2-7
abundance: few
len: 14
CDR3aa: CASSLDRAAYEQYF
CDR3nt: TGTGCCAGCAGCTTAGACAGGGCCGCCTACGAGCAGTACTTC

v_gene: TRBV6-2/TRBV6-3
d_gene: TRBD2
j_gene: TRBJ2-4
abundance: .
len: 19
CDR3aa: CASRHAAVSGSEAKNIQYF
CDR3nt: TGTGCCAGCAGACACGCGGCAGTAAGCGGGAGTGAAGCCAAAAACATTCAGTACTTC

v_gene: TRBV5-1
d_gene: .
j_gene: TRBJ2-1
abundance: .
len: 15
CDR3aa: CASSLIARSYNEQFF
CDR3nt: TGCGCCAGCAGCTTGATCGCCCGCTCCTACAATGAGCAGTTCTTC

v_gene: TRBV6-4
d_gene: TRBD1
j_gene: TRBJ2-7
abundance: few
len: 14
CDR3aa: CASPRDRGSLEQYF
CDR3nt: TGTGCCAGCCCCCGGGACAGGGGGTCCCTCGAGCAGTACTTC

v_gene: TRBV29-1
d_gene: .
j_gene: TRBJ2-7
abundance: .
len: 14
CDR3aa: CSVEDGTVPYEQYF
CDR3nt: TGCAGCGTTGAAGATGGGACGGTACCCTACGAGCAGTACTTC

v_gene: TRBV7-3
d_gene: .
j_gene: TRBJ1-2
abundance: few
len: 17
CDR3aa: CASSLTKRAASNYGYTF
CDR3nt: TGTGCCAGCAGCTTAACAAAAAGGGCAGCATCTAACTATGGCTACACCTTC

v_gene: TRBV11-2
d_gene: .
j_gene: TRBJ2-7
abundance: .
len: 15
CDR3aa: CASSRRQGGVDEQYF
CDR3nt: TGTGCCAGCAGTCGCCGACAGGGCGGGGTTGACGAGCAGTACTTC

v_gene: TRBV3-1
d_gene: .
j_gene: TRBJ2-7
abundance: .
len: 15
CDR3aa: CASSQGGDRSYEQYF
CDR3nt: TGTGCCAGCAGCCAAGGGGGAGACAGATCCTACGAGCAGTACTTC

v_gene: TRBV20-1
d_gene: .
j_gene: TRBJ1-1
abundance: .
len: 12
CDR3aa: CSARVPGTEAFF
CDR3nt: TGCAGTGCTAGAGTCCCGGGCACTGAAGCTTTCTTT

v_gene: TRBV7-9
d_gene: .
j_gene: TRBJ2-7
abundance: .
len: 14
CDR3aa: CASSQSDRSYEQYF
CDR3nt: TGTGCCAGCAGCCAATCTGACAGGTCCTACGAGCAGTACTTC

v_gene: TRBV20-1
d_gene: .
j_gene: TRBJ2-1
abundance: few
len: 17
CDR3aa: CSAIGRHGTSSYNEQFF
CDR3nt: TGCAGTGCTATAGGCAGACATGGGACCAGCTCCTACAATGAGCAGTTCTTC

v_gene: TRBV29-1
d_gene: TRBD1
j_gene: TRBJ2-5
abundance: .
len: 14
CDR3aa: CSVDRTGGQETQYF
CDR3nt: TGCAGCGTTGATAGGACAGGGGGCCAAGAGACCCAGTACTTC

v_gene: TRBV20-1
d_gene: .
j_gene: TRBJ2-5
abundance: once
len: 13
CDR3aa: CSALGRTPQTQYF
CDR3nt: TGCAGTGCGCTGGGTAGGACCCCTCAGACCCAGTACTTC

v_gene: TRBV29-1
d_gene: .
j_gene: TRBJ2-3
abundance: .
len: 14
CDR3aa: CSVEVHIGTDTQYF
CDR3nt: TGCAGCGTTGAAGTACATATCGGCACAGATACGCAGTATTTT

v_gene: TRBV29-1
d_gene: .
j_gene: TRBJ2-3
abundance: few
len: 12
CDR3aa: CSVFQGLYTQYF
CDR3nt: TGCAGCGTGTTCCAGGGACTCTACACGCAGTATTTT

v_gene: TRBV15
d_gene: .
j_gene: TRBJ2-7
abundance: few
len: 13
CDR3aa: CATSTGEIYEQYF
CDR3nt: TGTGCCACCAGTACCGGGGAGATCTACGAGCAGTACTTC

v_gene: TRBV11-2
d_gene: .
j_gene: TRBJ1-1
abundance: .
len: 12
CDR3aa: CASSRQNTEAFF
CDR3nt: TGTGCCAGCAGCCGCCAGAACACTGAAGCTTTCTTT

v_gene: TRBV7-9
d_gene: .
j_gene: TRBJ2-7
abundance: once
len: 14
CDR3aa: CASRELSSYNEQYF
CDR3nt: TGTGCCAGCAGGGAGCTTAGCTCCTACAATGAGCAGTACTTC

v_gene: TRBV6-1
d_gene: TRBD2
j_gene: TRBJ2-7
abundance: once
len: 18
CDR3aa: CASSPHGLAERLDYEQYF
CDR3nt: TGTGCCAGCAGCCCCCACGGACTAGCGGAACGATTAGACTACGAGCAGTACTTC

v_gene: TRBV6-1
d_gene: TRBD1
j_gene: TRBJ1-6
abundance: .
len: 14
CDR3aa: CASSEDRGGSPLHF
CDR3nt: TGTGCCAGCAGTGAAGACAGGGGGGGTTCACCCCTCCACTTT

v_gene: TRBV2
d_gene: .
j_gene: TRBJ2-7
abundance: .
len: 14
CDR3aa: CASLLRDKTYEQYF
CDR3nt: TGTGCCAGCCTATTGAGGGACAAAACCTACGAGCAGTACTTC

v_gene: TRBV20-1
d_gene: .
j_gene: TRBJ1-2
abundance: .
len: 14
CDR3aa: CSASNQDSNYGYTF
CDR3nt: TGCAGTGCTAGTAACCAGGATTCTAACTATGGCTACACCTTC

v_gene: TRBV29-1
d_gene: TRBD1
j_gene: TRBJ2-6
abundance: .
len: 16
CDR3aa: CSVDGTGRSGANVLTF
CDR3nt: TGCAGCGTTGATGGGACAGGCCGCTCTGGGGCCAACGTCCTGACTTTC

v_gene: TRBV20-1
d_gene: .
j_gene: TRBJ1-2
abundance: .
len: 13
CDR3aa: CSARDVSTRGYTF
CDR3nt: TGCAGTGCTAGAGATGTCAGTACAAGAGGCTACACCTTC

v_gene: TRBV20-1
d_gene: TRBD2
j_gene: TRBJ2-5
abundance: .
len: 14
CDR3aa: CSARDLSGRKTQYF
CDR3nt: TGCAGTGCTAGAGATTTGAGCGGGAGAAAGACCCAGTACTTC

v_gene: TRBV19
d_gene: TRBD2
j_gene: TRBJ2-7
abundance: .
len: 14
CDR3aa: CASSWSSGIYEQYF
CDR3nt: TGTGCCAGTAGTTGGTCCAGCGGGATATACGAGCAGTACTTC

v_gene: TRBV10-3
d_gene: TRBD2
j_gene: TRBJ2-1
abundance: .
len: 14
CDR3aa: CAITGTSGVNEQFF
CDR3nt: TGTGCCATCACCGGGACTAGCGGGGTCAATGAGCAGTTCTTC

v_gene: TRBV12-3/TRBV12-4
d_gene: .
j_gene: TRBJ2-3
abundance: .
len: 14
CDR3aa: CASSLSSGTDTQYF
CDR3nt: TGTGCCAGCAGTTTATCCAGCGGCACAGATACGCAGTATTTT

v_gene: TRBV20-1
d_gene: .
j_gene: TRBJ2-7
abundance: .
len: 13
CDR3aa: CSARVTGSYAQYF
CDR3nt: TGCAGTGCTAGAGTGACTGGCTCCTACGCGCAGTACTTC

v_gene: TRBV29-1
d_gene: .
j_gene: TRBJ1-5
abundance: .
len: 12
CDR3aa: CSAQGSNQPQHF
CDR3nt: TGCAGCGCACAGGGATCCAATCAGCCCCAGCATTTT

v_gene: TRBV20-1
d_gene: .
j_gene: TRBJ1-4
abundance: .
len: 13
CDR3aa: CSARSGANEKLFF
CDR3nt: TGCAGTGCTAGAAGCGGCGCTAATGAAAAACTGTTTTTT

v_gene: TRBV24-1
d_gene: .
j_gene: TRBJ2-3
abundance: .
len: 13
CDR3aa: CATRDGITDTQYF
CDR3nt: TGTGCCACCAGGGACGGAATCACAGATACGCAGTATTTT